This T cell receptor (beta chain) was found in a study of blood T cell repertoires in COVID-19. Study background: Samples taken during acute and convalescent COVID-19 were collected in the United States, Italy and Spain. The analysed material was cDNA or gDNA that came from T cells, B-cell-depleted T cells, or PBMCs.

V was pared by 5 bases and J by 14 bases, with 9 bases of the junction left unmatched. This CDR3 has 12 amino acids. Under the authors' procedure: Amplification from reference gene primers served as the basis for estimated nucleated cell counts. Profiled with immunoSEQ multiplex PCR; TCRdb holds only in-frame clones, not every one. That table gives V, J and clone size, and the DNA gave D and trimming. The profile shows about 240,000 clones, around nine tenths of them singletons. This clonotype originated in a woman in her 70s with active or convalescent COVID-19. The chain recombines TRBV12-3 or TRBV12-4 with TRBJ2-1, with 7 nucleotides matching TRBD2. Sequencing was carried out using peripheral blood. The CDR3 nucleotides read TGTGCCAGCAGTGCTAGAGCGGGGAGCGAGTTCTTC. This gives the protein CASSARAGSEFF.